These 19 T cell receptor beta chains were all obtained from the same sample, sequenced in a study of cytomegalovirus exposure and HLA in healthy donors. Primers: 60 Vbeta forward and 13 Jbeta reverse. Sequenced by immunoSEQ multiplex PCR; TCRdb stores in-frame clones only, minus some. The sample holds roughly 200,000 clones, approximately 80% seen once. The sequenced sample was PBMCs. The receptor source for this set is a woman in her thirties in good health and CMV-seropositive.

The CDR3 is CAHGQGAYIQYF. CDR3 nucleotides: TGTGCCCATGGACAGGGGGCTTACATTCAGTACTTC. The V call is TRBV28, the J call TRBJ2-4, with TRBD1 identical over 11 bases. With V trimmed by 11 bases and J by 8 bases, 5 bases remained unmatched. CDR3 length: 12 residues. Germline assignment: CDR1 MDHEN and CDR2 SYDVKM.

The gene calls are TRBV5-1 and TRBJ2-4; 8 positions agree with TRBD1. CDR3 length equals 16 residues. With 3 bases clipped from V and 1 base from J, the junction kept 6 bases outside the gene matches. Germline values: CDR1 SGHRS, CDR2 YFSETQ. The CDR3 spells CASSSGQEVAKNIQYF. The CDR3 nucleotides read TGCGCCAGCAGCTCGGGACAGGAAGTCGCCAAAAACATTCAGTACTTC.

This rearrangement joins TRBV9 to TRBJ2-7; TRBD2 might be the D (5 bases). There are 14 residues in the CDR3. Between the trimmed V and J ends, which lost 0 bases and 4 bases, there was a span of 11 bases. Germline V lookup: CDR1 SGDLS, CDR2 YYNGEE. This CDR3 reads CASSVAPRGYEQYF. The CDR3 DNA is TGTGCCAGCAGCGTAGCTCCGCGCGGGTACGAGCAGTACTTC.

The chain has TRBV6-5 and TRBJ1-1, with unresolved D. The CDR3 has 13 amino acids. Between the trimmed V and J ends, which lost 2 bases and 1 base, there was a span of 5 bases. Germline V gene lookup returns CDR1 MNHEY and CDR2 SVGAGI. CDR3 loop: CASSYTTNTEAFF. DNA of the CDR3: TGTGCCAGCAGTTACACTACGAACACTGAAGCTTTCTTT.

The chain carries TRBV7-9 and TRBJ1-1; no clear D gene. Germline CDR1 and CDR2: SEHNR and FQNEAQ (reference sequence). The length of the CDR3 is 14 residues. V was shortened by 4 bases and J by 0 bases, with 9 bases between the two germline ends. The DNA of the CDR3 is TGTGCCAGCAGCTGGGCCACTCTGAACACTGAAGCTTTCTTT. It encodes CASSWATLNTEAFF.

The rearrangement uses TRBV2 and TRBJ1-4; weak D call: TRBD1 (6 bases). This CDR3 has 13 residues. Germline V gene sequence: CDR1 SNHLY, CDR2 FYNNEI. The V end was cut by 6 bases, the J end by 3 bases, with 8 bases between. The CDR3 nucleotides read TGTGCCAGCAGGGGGGCGTCTAATGAAAAACTGTTTTTT. Translated: CASRGASNEKLFF.

The chain has TRBV25-1 and TRBJ1-1; TRBD1 aligns across 9 bases. The ends lost 6 bases at V and 5 bases at J; junction bases unmatched: 4. Germline V gives CDR1 MGHDK, CDR2 SYGVNS. The length of the CDR3 is 13 residues. The CDR3 reads CASRQGAGTEAFF. CDR3 nucleotides: TGTGCCAGCAGACAGGGGGCGGGAACTGAAGCTTTCTTT.

The J gene is TRBJ1-5, the V gene TRBV27; 8 bases map to TRBD1. The CDR3 is 12 amino acids. Unmatched junction bases numbered 4, after V lost 9 bases and J lost 6 bases. The V gene's germline CDR1 is MNHEY and CDR2 SMNVEV (reference sequence). CDR3: CASGQGFQPQHF. The CDR3 DNA sequence: TGTGCCAGTGGACAGGGTTTTCAGCCCCAGCATTTT.

V and J are TRBV28 and TRBJ2-1; 8 bases match TRBD2. Germline V gives CDR1 MDHEN, CDR2 SYDVKM. V shed 0 bases, J shed 8 bases, and the junction held 15 bases outside the gene matches. The CDR3 loop spans 18 amino acids. The CDR3 loop reads CASSLCGLAGLEVDEQFF. CDR3 nucleotides: TGTGCCAGCAGTTTATGCGGATTAGCGGGGCTCGAGGTGGATGAGCAGTTCTTC.

The V call is TRBV2, the J call TRBJ1-1; D not resolved. Germline V gene lookup returns CDR1 SNHLY and CDR2 FYNNEI. V was cut by 1 base and J by 3 bases, with 6 bases left in between. This CDR3 has 13 residues. The CDR3 spells CASSEVGDTEAFF. The CDR3 DNA reads as TGTGCCAGCAGTGAAGTCGGGGACACTGAAGCTTTCTTT.

This chain uses TRBV29-1 with TRBJ2-7, with 15 bases fitting TRBD2. The germline gives CDR1 SQVTM, CDR2 ANQGSEA. The J segment lost 7 bases and the V segment lost 1 base, leaving 14 bases of the junction unmatched. This CDR3 has 18 amino acids. The CDR3 DNA reads TGCAGCGTTGAAGCTCCCGGGACTAGCGGGGGGCCCAGGTGGGAGCAGTACTTC. Protein product: CSVEAPGTSGGPRWEQYF.

The genes are TRBV28 and TRBJ1-2; D possibly corresponds to TRBD1 (6 bases). The V end was cut by 6 bases, the J end by 5 bases, with 16 bases between. CDR1 MDHEN and CDR2 SYDVKM come from the germline V gene. This CDR3 spans 14 amino acids. Here the CDR3 DNA reads TGTGCCAGCAGCCAATTCACAGGGCAGTATGGCTACACCTTC. Amino acids: CASSQFTGQYGYTF.

This chain uses TRBV5-6 with TRBJ2-7; no firm D call. The V end was cut by 1 base, the J end by 6 bases, with 8 bases between. CDR3 length equals 12 residues. Germline CDR1 and CDR2: SGHDT and YYEEEE. The CDR3 DNA reads as TGTGCCAGCAGCTTGTTTAGTTTCGAGCAGTACTTC. Translated, it gives CASSLFSFEQYF.

This chain links TRBV7-9 with TRBJ2-5, with D possibly matching TRBD1 (5 bases). V was clipped by 1 base and J by 7 bases, with 16 bases between them. There are 15 residues in the CDR3. From germline, CDR1 is SEHNR and CDR2 FQNEAQ (reference sequence). The CDR3 coding sequence is TGTGCCAGCAGCTTAGACCCAGGGAATACGGGGACCCAGTACTTC. It specifies CASSLDPGNTGTQYF.

V usage is TRBV14 and J usage is TRBJ2-1; tentative D call: TRBD2 (5 bases). This CDR3 has 15 residues. Germline CDR1 reads SGHDN; CDR2 reads FVKESK. Trimming pared 0 bases from V and 4 bases from J, leaving 10 bases between. The CDR3 nucleotides are TGTGCCAGCAGCCAAGATTCGCGGAGGTACAATGAGCAGTTCTTC. Amino acid sequence: CASSQDSRRYNEQFF.

In its sample, this clone was seen once. This rearrangement joins TRBV10-3 to TRBJ2-2; D remains unclear. The CDR3 runs to 15 residues. Germline values: CDR1 ENHRY, CDR2 SYGVKD. The ends were cut back, 5 bases at V and 0 bases at J, with 10 bases in the middle. The CDR3: CAISPLNPNTGELFF. The CDR3 region has the DNA TGTGCCATCAGTCCACTTAACCCGAACACCGGGGAGCTGTTTTTT.

The chain joins TRBV28 to TRBJ2-4; D is possibly TRBD2 (6 bases). Deletions cut 8 bases from V and 5 bases from J, with 25 bases between. The CDR3 runs 17 residues. In germline, CDR1 is MDHEN, CDR2 SYDVKM. The CDR3 DNA follows: TGTGCCAGCTCGGGTTCAGGTGCGGGACTGCCCCAAAACATTCAGTACTTC. Translating gives CASSGSGAGLPQNIQYF.

The rearrangement links TRBV28 to TRBJ1-1, with 8 positions matching TRBD1. The CDR3 totals 14 residues. CDR1 and CDR2 from the germline V gene are MDHEN and SYDVKM. Trimming at V came to 6 bases and at J to 5 bases, leaving 8 bases not matched to a gene. The CDR3: CASRYQGASTEAFF. The CDR3 nucleotides read TGTGCCAGCAGATATCAGGGGGCGAGTACTGAAGCTTTCTTT.

V is TRBV5-1 and J is TRBJ2-1; D not certain. The germline CDR1 and CDR2 sequences are SGHRS and YFSETQ. V was pared by 2 bases and J by 5 bases, with 5 bases between. CDR3 size: 12 residues. CDR3 bases: TGCGCCAGCAGCTTACTCGACAATGAGCAGTTCTTC. This codes for CASSLLDNEQFF.